Listed below are T cell receptor beta chains from one sample, sequenced in a study of shared clonotypes between healthy human individuals. Produced via immunoSEQ multiplex PCR; TCRdb's table is partial and in-frame only. The data contain approximately 940,000 clones, over 75% of them seen just once; the ten biggest clones take up approximately 1.5%. The material sequenced was memory CD4+ T cells sorted from blood. Source of these receptors: a man between 18 and 35 years old in good health. Each CDR3 is given with its conserved first and last residue. A D gene is named only where the DNA matches it firmly. The listing skips clone size in some rows; elsewhere it reads once, few, many or a size class.

>TRBV7-2|TRBJ2-5|.|.
CASSSTGIGGIHF
TGTGCCAGCAGCTCGACAGGGATCGGGGGGATCCACTTC
>TRBV18|TRBJ1-1|.|.
CASSSLGEGEAFF
TGTGCCAGCTCTTCCCTAGGGGAGGGTGAAGCTTTCTTT
>TRBV6-1|TRBJ2-7|.|.
CASSDRGEQYF
TGTGCCAGCAGTGATAGGGGCGAGCAGTACTTC
>TRBV7-9|TRBJ1-2|.|.
CASSLGGDRTNYGYTF
TGTGCCAGCAGCTTAGGAGGAGACCGCACTAACTATGGCTACACCTTC
>TRBV9|TRBJ2-2|TRBD1|.
CASSSRTGNTGELFF
TGTGCCAGCAGCTCCAGGACAGGGAACACCGGGGAGCTGTTTTTT
>TRBV10-2|TRBJ2-3|.|few
CASSEIGGTDTQYF
TGCGCCAGCAGTGAAATAGGGGGGACAGATACGCAGTATTTT
>TRBV6-6|TRBJ2-1|.|.
CASSEGSSYNEQFF
TGTGCCAGCAGCGAGGGCTCGTCGTACAATGAGCAGTTCTTC
>TRBV29-1|TRBJ2-5|.|.
CSTGSWETQYF
TGCAGTACAGGGTCTTGGGAGACCCAGTACTTC
>TRBV28|TRBJ1-1|.|.
CASSLTGNTEAFF
TGTGCCAGCAGTCTTACAGGGAACACTGAAGCTTTCTTT
>TRBV7-9|TRBJ1-1|TRBD1|few
CASRDKDRLNTEAFF
TGTGCCAGCAGAGATAAGGACAGGCTCAACACTGAAGCTTTCTTT
>TRBV2|TRBJ1-6|.|.
CASTRGRAPESPLHF
TGTGCCAGCACCAGAGGGCGGGCCCCAGAATCTCCCCTCCACTTT